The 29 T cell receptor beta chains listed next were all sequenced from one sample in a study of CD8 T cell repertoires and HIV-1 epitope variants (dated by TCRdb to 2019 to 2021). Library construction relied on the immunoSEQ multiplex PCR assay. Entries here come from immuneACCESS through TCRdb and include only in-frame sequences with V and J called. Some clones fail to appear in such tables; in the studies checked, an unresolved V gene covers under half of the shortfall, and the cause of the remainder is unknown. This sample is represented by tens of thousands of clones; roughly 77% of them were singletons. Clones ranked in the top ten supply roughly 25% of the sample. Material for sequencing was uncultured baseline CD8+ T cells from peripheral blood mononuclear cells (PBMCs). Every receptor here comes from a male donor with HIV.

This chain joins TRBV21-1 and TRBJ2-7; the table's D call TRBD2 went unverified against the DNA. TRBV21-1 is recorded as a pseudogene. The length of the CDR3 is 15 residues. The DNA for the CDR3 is TGTGCCAGCAGCAAAGCCCCCGGGACTAGGAACGAGCAGTACTTC. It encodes CASSKAPGTRNEQYF.

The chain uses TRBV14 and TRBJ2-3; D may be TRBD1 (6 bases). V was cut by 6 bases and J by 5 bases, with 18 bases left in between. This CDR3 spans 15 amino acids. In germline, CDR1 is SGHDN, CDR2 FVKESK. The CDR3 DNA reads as TGTGCCAGCAGTCTTCTCGGACAGCAAGGAGATACGCAGTATTTT. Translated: CASSLLGQQGDTQYF. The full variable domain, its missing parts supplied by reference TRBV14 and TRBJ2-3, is EAGVTQFPSHSVIEKGQTVTLRCDPISGHDNLYWYRRVMGKEIKFLLHFVKESKQDESGMPNNRFLAERTGGTYSTLKVQPAELEDSGVYFCASSLLGQQGDTQYFGPGTRLTVL.

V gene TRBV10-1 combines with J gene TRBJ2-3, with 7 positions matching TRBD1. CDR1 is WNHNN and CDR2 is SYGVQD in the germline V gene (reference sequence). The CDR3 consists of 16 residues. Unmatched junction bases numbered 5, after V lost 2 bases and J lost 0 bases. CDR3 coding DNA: TGCGCCAGCAGTGAGCAAACAGGGGCTAGCACAGATACGCAGTATTTT. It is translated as CASSEQTGASTDTQYF.

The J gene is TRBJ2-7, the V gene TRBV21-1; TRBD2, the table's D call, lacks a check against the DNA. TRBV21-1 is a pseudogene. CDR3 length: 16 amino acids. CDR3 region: CASSLLPRGTNYEQYF. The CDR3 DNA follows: TGTGCCAGCAGCCTTCTGCCGCGGGGGACAAATTACGAGCAGTACTTC.

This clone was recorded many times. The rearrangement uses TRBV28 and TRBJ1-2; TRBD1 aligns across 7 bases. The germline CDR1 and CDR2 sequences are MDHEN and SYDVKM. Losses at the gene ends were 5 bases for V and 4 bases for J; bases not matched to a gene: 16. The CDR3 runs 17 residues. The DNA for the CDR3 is TGTGCCAGCAGTAACGCCCCACAGGGGAGGGTTATCTATGGCTACACCTTC. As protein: CASSNAPQGRVIYGYTF.

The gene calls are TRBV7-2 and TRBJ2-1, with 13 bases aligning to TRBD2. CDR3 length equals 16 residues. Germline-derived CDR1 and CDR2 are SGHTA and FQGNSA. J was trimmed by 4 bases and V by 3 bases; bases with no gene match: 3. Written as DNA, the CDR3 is TGTGCCAGCAGCTTTACTAGCGGGGGGGCATACAATGAGCAGTTCTTC. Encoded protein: CASSFTSGGAYNEQFF.

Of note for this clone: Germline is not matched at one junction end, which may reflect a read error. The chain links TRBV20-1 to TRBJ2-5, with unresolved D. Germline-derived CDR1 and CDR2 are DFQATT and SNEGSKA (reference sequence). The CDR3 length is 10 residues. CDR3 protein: CSAGEETQYF. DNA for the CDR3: TGCAGTGCTGGAGAAGAGACCCAGTACTTC.

CDR3 loop: CASSYWGRGQYEQYF. The CDR3 DNA follows: TGTGCCAGCAGTTACTGGGGCAGGGGGCAGTACGAGCAGTACTTC. The J gene is TRBJ2-7, the V gene TRBV6-6, with 8 nucleotides matching TRBD1. In germline, CDR1 is MNHNY, CDR2 SVGAGI (reference sequence). The V segment lost 1 base and the J segment 4 bases; nucleotides outside the gene matches: 6. This CDR3 has 15 amino acids.

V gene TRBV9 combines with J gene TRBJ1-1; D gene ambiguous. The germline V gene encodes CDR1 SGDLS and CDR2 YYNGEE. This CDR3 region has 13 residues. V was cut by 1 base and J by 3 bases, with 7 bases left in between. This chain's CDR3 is CASSVQRYTEAFF. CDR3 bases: TGTGCCAGCAGCGTACAGCGGTACACTGAAGCTTTCTTT.

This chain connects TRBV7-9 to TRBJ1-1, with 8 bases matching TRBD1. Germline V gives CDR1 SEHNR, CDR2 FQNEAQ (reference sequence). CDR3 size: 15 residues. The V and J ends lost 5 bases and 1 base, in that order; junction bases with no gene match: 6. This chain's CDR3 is CASSHLGQGNTEAFF. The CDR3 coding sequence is TGTGCCAGCAGCCACCTAGGACAGGGGAACACTGAAGCTTTCTTT. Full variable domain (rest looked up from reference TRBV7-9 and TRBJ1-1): DTGVSQNPRHKITKRGQNVTFRCDPISEHNRLYWYRQTLGQGPEFLTYFQNEAQLEKSRLLSDRFSAERPKGSFSTLEIQRTEQGDSAMYLCASSHLGQGNTEAFFGQGTRLTVV.

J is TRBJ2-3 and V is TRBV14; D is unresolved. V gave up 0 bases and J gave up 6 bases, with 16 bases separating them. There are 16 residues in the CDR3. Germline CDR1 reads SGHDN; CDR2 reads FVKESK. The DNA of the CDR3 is TGTGCCAGCAGCCAAGATCTCCAAGTTATAGGGGATACGCAGTATTTT. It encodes CASSQDLQVIGDTQYF. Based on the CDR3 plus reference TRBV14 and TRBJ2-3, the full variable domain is EAGVTQFPSHSVIEKGQTVTLRCDPISGHDNLYWYRRVMGKEIKFLLHFVKESKQDESGMPNNRFLAERTGGTYSTLKVQPAELEDSGVYFCASSQDLQVIGDTQYFGPGTRLTVL.

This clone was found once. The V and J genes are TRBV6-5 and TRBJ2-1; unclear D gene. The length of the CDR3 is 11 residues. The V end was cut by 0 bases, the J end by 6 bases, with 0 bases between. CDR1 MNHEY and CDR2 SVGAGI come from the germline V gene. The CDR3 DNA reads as TGTGCCAGCAGTTACTCCAATGAGCAGTTCTTC. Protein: CASSYSNEQFF.

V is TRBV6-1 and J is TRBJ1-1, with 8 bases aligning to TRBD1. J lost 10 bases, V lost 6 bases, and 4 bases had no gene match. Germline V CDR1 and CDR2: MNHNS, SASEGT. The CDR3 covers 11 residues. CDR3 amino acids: CASSTGQGAFF. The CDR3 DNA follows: TGTGCCAGCAGCACTGGACAGGGAGCTTTCTTT.

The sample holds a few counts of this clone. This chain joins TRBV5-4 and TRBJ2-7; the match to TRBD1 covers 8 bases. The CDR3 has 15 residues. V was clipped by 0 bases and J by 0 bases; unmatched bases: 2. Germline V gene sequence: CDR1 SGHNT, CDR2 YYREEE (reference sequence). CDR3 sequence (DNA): TGTGCCAGCAGCTTGGTGGGGACAGGCTCCTACGAGCAGTACTTC. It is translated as CASSLVGTGSYEQYF.

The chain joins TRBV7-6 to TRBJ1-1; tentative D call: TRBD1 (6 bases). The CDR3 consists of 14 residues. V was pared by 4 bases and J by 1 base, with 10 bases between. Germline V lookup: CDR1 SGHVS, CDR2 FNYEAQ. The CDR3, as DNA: TGTGCCAGCAGCTCTAGGGGGGGGAACACTGAAGCTTTCTTT. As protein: CASSSRGGNTEAFF. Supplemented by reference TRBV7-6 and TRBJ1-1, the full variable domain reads GAGVSQSPRYKVTKRGQDVALRCDPISGHVSLYWYRQALGQGPEFLTYFNYEAQQDKSGLPNDRFSAERPEGSISTLTIQRTEQRDSAMYRCASSSRGGNTEAFFGQGTRLTVV.

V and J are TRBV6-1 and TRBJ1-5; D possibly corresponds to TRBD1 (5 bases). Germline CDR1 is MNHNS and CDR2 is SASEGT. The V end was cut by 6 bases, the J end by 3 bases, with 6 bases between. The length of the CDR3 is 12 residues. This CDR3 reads CASRGVNQPQHF. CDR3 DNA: TGTGCCAGCAGGGGGGTCAATCAGCCCCAGCATTTT.

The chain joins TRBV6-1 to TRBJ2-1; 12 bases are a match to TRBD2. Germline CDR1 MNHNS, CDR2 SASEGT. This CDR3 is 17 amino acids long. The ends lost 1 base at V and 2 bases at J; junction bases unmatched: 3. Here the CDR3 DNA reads TGTGCCAGCAGTGAAGTGACTAGCGGGAGACCCTACAATGAGCAGTTCTTC. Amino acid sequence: CASSEVTSGRPYNEQFF.

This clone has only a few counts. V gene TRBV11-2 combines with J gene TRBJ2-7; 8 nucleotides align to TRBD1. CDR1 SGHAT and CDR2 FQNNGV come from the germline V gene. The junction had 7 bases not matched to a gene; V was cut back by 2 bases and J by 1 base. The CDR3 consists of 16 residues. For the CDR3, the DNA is TGTGCCAGCAGCTTAAGGTCCGGGACAGGTTCCTACGAGCAGTACTTC. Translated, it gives CASSLRSGTGSYEQYF.

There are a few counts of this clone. The CDR3 DNA is TGTGCCAGTAGTACACCCGGGACCAACTTGGCCCAGTACTTC. Its translation: CASSTPGTNLAQYF. The chain is built from TRBV19 and TRBJ2-5, with D perhaps being TRBD1 or TRBD2 (5 bases each). V was pared by 4 bases and J by 9 bases, with 18 bases between. This CDR3 comprises 14 residues. Germline V gene sequence: CDR1 LNHDA, CDR2 SQIVND (reference sequence).

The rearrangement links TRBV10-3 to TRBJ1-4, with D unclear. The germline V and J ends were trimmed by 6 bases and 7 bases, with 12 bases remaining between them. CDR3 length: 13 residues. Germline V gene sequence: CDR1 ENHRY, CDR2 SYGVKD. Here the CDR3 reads CAIRDRGGEKLFF. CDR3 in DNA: TGTGCCATCAGGGACCGAGGAGGTGAAAAACTGTTTTTT.

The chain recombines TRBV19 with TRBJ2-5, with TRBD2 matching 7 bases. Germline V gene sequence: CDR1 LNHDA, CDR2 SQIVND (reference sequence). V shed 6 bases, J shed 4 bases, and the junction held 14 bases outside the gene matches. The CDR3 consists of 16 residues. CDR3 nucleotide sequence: TGTGCCAGTAGCCTAGTATTCGCGGGAGCTTCAGAGACCCAGTACTTC. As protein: CASSLVFAGASETQYF.

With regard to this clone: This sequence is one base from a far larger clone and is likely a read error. The CDR3 DNA is TGTGCCAGCAGCCAAGAGCCGGGAGCGGGCGCCCTGAGCTCCTACGAGCAGTACTTC. Encoded protein: CASSQEPGAGALSSYEQYF. The chain joins TRBV7-6 to TRBJ2-7, with a tentative D call TRBD2 (6 bases). The V and J ends lost 5 bases and 0 bases respectively, with 26 bases between them. CDR1 is SGHVS and CDR2 is FNYEAQ in the germline V gene. This CDR3 spans 19 amino acids.

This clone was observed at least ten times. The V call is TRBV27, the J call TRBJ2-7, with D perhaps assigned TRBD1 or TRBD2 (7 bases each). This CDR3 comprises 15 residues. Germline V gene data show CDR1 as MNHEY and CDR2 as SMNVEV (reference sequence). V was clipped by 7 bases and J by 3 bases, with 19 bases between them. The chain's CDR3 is CASTPGGDSNYEQYF. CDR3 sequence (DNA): TGTGCCAGCACTCCTGGGGGGGACAGCAACTACGAGCAGTACTTC.

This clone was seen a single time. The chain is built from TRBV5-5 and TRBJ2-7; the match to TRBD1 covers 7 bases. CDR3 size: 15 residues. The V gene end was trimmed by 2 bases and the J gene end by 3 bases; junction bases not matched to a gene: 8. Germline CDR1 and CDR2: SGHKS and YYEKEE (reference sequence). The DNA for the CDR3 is TGTGCCAGCAGCTTTAGCGACAGGGTTGACTACGAGCAGTACTTC. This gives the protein CASSFSDRVDYEQYF.

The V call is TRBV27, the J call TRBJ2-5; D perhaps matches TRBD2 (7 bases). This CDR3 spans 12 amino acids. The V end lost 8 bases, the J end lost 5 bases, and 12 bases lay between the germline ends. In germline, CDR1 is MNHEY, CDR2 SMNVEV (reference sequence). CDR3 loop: CASGGGWETQYF. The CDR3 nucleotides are TGTGCCAGCGGCGGGGGCTGGGAGACCCAGTACTTC.

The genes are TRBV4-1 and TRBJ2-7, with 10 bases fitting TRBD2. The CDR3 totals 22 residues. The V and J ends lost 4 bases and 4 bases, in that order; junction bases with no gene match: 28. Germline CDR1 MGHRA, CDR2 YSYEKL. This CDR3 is CASSLLPGGAGGPFAQNYEQYF. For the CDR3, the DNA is TGCGCCAGCAGCCTCCTACCGGGCGGAGCGGGAGGGCCTTTCGCCCAAAATTACGAGCAGTACTTC.

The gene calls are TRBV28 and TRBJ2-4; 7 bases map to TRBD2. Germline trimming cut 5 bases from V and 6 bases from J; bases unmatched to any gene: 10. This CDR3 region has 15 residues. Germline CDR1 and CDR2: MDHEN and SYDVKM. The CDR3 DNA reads TGTGCCAGCAGTACCCCCGGGACGGGGGGAAACATTCAGTACTTC. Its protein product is CASSTPGTGGNIQYF.

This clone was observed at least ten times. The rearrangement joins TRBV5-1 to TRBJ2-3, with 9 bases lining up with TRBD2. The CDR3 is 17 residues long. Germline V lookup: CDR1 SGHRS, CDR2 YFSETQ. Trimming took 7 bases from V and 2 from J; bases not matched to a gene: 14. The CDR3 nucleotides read TGCGCCAGCCAAGATGCCGGGCTAGCGGGGTTCACAGATACGCAGTATTTT. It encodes CASQDAGLAGFTDTQYF.

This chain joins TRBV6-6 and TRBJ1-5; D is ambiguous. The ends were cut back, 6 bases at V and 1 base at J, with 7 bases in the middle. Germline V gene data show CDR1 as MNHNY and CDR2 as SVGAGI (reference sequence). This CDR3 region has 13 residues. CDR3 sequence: CASSWSSNQPQHF. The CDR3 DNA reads TGTGCCAGCAGCTGGTCCAGCAATCAGCCCCAGCATTTT.